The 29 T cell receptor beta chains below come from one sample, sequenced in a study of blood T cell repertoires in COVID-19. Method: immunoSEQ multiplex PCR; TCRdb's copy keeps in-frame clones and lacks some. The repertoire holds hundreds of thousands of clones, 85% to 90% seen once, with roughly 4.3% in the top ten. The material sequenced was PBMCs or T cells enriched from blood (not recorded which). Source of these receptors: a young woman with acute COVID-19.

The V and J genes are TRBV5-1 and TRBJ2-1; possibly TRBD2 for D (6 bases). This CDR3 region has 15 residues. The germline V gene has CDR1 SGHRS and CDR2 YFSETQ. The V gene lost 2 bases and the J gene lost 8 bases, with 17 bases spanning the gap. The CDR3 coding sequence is TGCGCCAGCAGCTTTCGACGGGAGACTGTAGATGAGCAGTTCTTC. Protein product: CASSFRRETVDEQFF.

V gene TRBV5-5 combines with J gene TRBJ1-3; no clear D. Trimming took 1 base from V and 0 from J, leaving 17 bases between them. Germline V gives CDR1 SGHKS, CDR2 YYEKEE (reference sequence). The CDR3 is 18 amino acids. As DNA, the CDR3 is TGTGCCAGCAGCTTGACCAAAAATAGAATGTCCTCTGGAAACACCATATATTTT. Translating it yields CASSLTKNRMSSGNTIYF.

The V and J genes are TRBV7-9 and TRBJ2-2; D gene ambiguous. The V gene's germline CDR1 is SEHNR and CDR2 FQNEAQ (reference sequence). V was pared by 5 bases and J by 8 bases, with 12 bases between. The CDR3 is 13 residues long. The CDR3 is CASSPAQVGELFF. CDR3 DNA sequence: TGTGCCAGCAGCCCAGCCCAGGTGGGGGAGCTGTTTTTT.

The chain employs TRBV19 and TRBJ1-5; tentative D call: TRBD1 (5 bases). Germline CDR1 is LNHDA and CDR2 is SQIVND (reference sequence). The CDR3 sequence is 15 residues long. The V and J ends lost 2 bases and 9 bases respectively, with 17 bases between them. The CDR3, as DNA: TGTGCCAGTAGTATACCACAGGCCACCGGTATGCCCCAGCATTTT. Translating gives CASSIPQATGMPQHF.

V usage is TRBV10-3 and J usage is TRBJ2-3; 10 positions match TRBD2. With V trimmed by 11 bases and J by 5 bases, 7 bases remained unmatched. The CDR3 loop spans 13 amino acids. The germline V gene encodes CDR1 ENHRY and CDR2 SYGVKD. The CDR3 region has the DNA TGTGCCGCGCTAGCGGGAGAGCGAGATACGCAGTATTTT. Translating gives CAALAGERDTQYF.

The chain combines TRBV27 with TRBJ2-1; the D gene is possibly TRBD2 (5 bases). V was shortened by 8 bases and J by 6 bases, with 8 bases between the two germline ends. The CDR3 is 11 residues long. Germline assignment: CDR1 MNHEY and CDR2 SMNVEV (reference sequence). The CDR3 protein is CASESGNEQFF. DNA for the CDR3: TGTGCCAGCGAGAGCGGCAATGAGCAGTTCTTC.

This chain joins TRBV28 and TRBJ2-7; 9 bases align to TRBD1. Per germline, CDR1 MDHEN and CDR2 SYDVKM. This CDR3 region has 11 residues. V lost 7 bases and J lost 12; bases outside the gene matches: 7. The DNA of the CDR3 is TGTGCCAGCACCCTGAGGGGACAGGGGTACTTC. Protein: CASTLRGQGYF.

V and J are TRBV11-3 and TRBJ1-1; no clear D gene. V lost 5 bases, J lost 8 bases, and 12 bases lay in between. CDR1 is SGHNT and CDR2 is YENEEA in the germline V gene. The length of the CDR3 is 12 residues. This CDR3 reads CASSHDQAEAFF. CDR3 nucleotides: TGTGCCAGCAGCCATGACCAGGCGGAAGCTTTCTTT. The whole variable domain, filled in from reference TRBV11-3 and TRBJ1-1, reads EAGVVQSPRYKIIEKKQPVAFWCNPISGHNTLYWYLQNLGQGPELLIRYENEEAVDDSQLPKDRFSAERLKGVDSTLKIQPAELGDSAVYLCASSHDQAEAFFGQGTRLTVV.

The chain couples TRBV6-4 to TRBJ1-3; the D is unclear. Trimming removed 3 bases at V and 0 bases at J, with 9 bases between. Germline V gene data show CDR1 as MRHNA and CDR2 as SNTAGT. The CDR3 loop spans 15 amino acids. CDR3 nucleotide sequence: TGTGCCAGCAGTGATCTAACGAGCTCTGGAAACACCATATATTTT. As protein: CASSDLTSSGNTIYF.

The DNA of the CDR3 is TGTGCCAGCAGCCAAGGTACGGGGGGCACTGAAGCTTTCTTT. Translation gives CASSQGTGGTEAFF. The chain is built from TRBV3-1 (or the pseudogene TRBV3-2) and TRBJ1-1, with D perhaps matching TRBD1 (5 bases). Germline V gives CDR1 LGHDT, CDR2 YNNKEL (reference sequence). The CDR3 totals 14 residues. The V and J ends lost 1 base and 4 bases respectively, with 10 bases between them.

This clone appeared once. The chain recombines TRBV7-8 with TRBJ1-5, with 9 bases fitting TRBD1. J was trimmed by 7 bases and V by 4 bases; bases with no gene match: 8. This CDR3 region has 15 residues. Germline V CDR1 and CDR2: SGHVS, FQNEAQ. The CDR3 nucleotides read TGTGCCAGCAGCTCCCGGGACAGGGTGAGCCAGCCCCAGCATTTT. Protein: CASSSRDRVSQPQHF.

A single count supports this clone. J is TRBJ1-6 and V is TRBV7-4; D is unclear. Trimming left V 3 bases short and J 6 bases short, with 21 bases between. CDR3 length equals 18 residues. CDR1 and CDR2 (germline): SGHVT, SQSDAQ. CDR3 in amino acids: CASSLPHPVPRFNSPLHF. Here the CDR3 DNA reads TGTGCCAGCAGCTTGCCCCATCCCGTCCCCAGGTTTAATTCACCCCTCCACTTT. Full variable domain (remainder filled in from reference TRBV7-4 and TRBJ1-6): GAGVSQSPRYKVAKRGRDVALRCDSISGHVTLYWYRQTLGQGSEVLTYSQSDAQRDKSGRPSGRFSAERPERSVSTLKIQRTEQGDSAVYLCASSLPHPVPRFNSPLHFGNGTRLTVT.

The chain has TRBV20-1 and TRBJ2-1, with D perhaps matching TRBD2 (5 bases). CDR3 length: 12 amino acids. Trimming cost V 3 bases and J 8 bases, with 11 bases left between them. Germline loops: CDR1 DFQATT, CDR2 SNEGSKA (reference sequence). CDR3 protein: CSASRGLDEQFF. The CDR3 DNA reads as TGCAGTGCTAGTAGAGGGCTTGATGAGCAGTTCTTC.

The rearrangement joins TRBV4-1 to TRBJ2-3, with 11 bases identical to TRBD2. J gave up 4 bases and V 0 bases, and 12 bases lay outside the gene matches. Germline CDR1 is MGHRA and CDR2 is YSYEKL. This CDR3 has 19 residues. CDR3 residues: CASSQEGSGTSGSADTQYF. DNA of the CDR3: TGCGCCAGCAGCCAAGAAGGTTCCGGAACTAGCGGGAGTGCAGATACGCAGTATTTT.

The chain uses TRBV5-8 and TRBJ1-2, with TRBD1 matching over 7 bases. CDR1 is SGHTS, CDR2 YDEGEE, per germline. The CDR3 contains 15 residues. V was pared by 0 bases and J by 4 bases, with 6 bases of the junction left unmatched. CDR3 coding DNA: TGTGCCAGCAGCTTGGGTCAGGGGGTCGGCTATGGCTACACCTTC. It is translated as CASSLGQGVGYGYTF.

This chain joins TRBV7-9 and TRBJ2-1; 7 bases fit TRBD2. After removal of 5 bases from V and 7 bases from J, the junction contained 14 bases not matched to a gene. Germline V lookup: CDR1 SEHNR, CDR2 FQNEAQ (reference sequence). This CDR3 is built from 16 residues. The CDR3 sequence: CASSIKAGSLGNEQFF. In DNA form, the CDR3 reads TGTGCCAGCAGCATAAAAGCGGGATCCCTCGGGAATGAGCAGTTCTTC.

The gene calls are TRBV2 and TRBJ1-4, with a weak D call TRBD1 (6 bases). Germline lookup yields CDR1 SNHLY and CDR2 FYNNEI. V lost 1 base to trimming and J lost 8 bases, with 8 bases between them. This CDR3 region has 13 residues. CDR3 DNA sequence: TGTGCCAGCAGTGAAGGGGGGGGCGAAAAACTGTTTTTT. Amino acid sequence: CASSEGGGEKLFF.

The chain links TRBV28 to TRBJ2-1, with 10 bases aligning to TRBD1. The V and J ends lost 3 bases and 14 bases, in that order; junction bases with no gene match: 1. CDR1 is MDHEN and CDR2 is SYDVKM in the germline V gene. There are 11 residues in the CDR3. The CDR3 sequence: CASSFGTGEFF. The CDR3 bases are TGTGCCAGCAGTTTCGGGACAGGGGAGTTCTTC.

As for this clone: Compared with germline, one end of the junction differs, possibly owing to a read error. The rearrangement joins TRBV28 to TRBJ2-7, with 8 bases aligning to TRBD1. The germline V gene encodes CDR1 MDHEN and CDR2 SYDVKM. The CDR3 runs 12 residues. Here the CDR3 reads CASSKAGTGPKF. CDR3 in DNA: TGTGCCAGCAGTAAAGCCGGGACAGGACCCAAATTC.

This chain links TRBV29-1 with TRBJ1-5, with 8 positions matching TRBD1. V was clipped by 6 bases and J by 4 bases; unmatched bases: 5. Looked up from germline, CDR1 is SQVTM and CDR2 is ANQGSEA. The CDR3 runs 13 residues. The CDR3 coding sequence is TGCAGCGTACAGGGGGACCATAATCAGCCCCAGCATTTT. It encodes CSVQGDHNQPQHF.

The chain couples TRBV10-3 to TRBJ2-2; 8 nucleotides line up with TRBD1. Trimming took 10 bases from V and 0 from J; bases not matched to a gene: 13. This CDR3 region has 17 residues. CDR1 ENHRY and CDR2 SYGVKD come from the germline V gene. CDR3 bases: TGTGCCACCATCAAAACGATACAGGGGGCGAACACCGGGGAGCTGTTTTTT. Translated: CATIKTIQGANTGELFF.

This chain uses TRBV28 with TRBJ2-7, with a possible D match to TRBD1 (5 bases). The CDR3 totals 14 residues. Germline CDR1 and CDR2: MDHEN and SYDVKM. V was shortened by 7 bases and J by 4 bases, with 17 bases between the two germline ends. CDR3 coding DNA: TGTGCCAGCACTTCCAAAGGCAGGGTGTACGAGCAGTACTTC. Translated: CASTSKGRVYEQYF.

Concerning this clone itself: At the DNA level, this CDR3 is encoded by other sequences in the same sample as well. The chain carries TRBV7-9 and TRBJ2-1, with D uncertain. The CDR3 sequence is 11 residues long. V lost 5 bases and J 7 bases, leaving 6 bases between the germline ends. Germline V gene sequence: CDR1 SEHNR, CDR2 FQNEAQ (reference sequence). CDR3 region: CASSPRNEQFF. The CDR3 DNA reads TGTGCCAGCAGCCCCCGGAATGAGCAGTTCTTC.

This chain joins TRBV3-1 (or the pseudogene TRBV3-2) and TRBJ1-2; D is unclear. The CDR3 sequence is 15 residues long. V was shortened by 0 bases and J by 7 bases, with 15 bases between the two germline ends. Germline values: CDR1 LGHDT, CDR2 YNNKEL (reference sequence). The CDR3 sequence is CASSQDVLSGGGYTF. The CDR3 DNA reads TGTGCCAGCAGCCAAGATGTACTCTCGGGTGGTGGCTACACCTTC.

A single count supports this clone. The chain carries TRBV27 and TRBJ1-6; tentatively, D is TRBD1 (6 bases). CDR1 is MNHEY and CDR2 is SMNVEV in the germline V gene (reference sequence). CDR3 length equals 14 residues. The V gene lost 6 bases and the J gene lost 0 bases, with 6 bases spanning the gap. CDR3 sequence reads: CASRDSSYNSPLHF. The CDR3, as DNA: TGTGCCAGCAGGGACAGCTCCTATAATTCACCCCTCCACTTT.

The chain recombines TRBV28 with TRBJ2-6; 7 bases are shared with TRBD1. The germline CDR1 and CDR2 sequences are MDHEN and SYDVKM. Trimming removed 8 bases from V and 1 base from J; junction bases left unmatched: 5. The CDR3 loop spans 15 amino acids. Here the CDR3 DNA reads TGTGCCAGCGGGACAGTGACTTCTGGGGCCAACGTCCTGACTTTC. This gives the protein CASGTVTSGANVLTF.

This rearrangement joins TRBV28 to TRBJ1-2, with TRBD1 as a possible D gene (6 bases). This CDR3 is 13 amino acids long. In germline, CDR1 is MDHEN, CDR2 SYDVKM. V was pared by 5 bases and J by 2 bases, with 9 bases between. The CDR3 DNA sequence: TGTGCCAGCAGTGAGGGGGGGAACTATGGCTACACCTTC. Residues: CASSEGGNYGYTF.

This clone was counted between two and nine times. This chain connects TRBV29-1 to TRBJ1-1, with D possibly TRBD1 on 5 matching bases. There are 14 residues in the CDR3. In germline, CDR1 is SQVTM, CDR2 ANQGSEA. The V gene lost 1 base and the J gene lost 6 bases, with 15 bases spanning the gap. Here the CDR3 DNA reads TGCAGCGTTGAAGGGGGCAGCCGCTGGGCTGAAGCTTTCTTT. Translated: CSVEGGSRWAEAFF.

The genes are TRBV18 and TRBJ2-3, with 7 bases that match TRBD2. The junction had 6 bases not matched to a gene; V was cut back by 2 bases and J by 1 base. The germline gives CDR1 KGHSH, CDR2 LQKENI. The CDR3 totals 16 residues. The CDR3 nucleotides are TGTGCCAGCTCACCAGTAACTAGCGACGGCACAGATACGCAGTATTTT. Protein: CASSPVTSDGTDTQYF. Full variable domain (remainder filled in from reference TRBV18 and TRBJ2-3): NAGVMQNPRHLVRRRGQEARLRCSPMKGHSHVYWYRQLPEEGLKFMVYLQKENIIDESGMPKERFSAEFPKEGPSILRIQQVVRGDSAAYFCASSPVTSDGTDTQYFGPGTRLTVL.